This entry describes one TCR beta chain. This sample is drawn from a study of T cell responses to AZD1222 COVID-19 vaccine. Germline CDR1 and CDR2: SGHTA and FQGNSA. This CDR3 has 15 amino acids. V was cut by 0 bases and J by 6 bases, with 12 bases left in between. The assay was immunoSEQ multiplex PCR, and TCRdb's table has in-frame clones only and misses some. This table holds roughly 200,000 clones, roughly 91% found once. The source was peripheral blood, collected on day 0 of MenACWY control vaccination. V usage is TRBV7-2 and J usage is TRBJ1-5, with D possibly being TRBD1 (6 bases). The TCR comes from an adult in good health. CDR3 bases: TGTGCCAGCAGCTTAGCGCAGGGGAAAGGTCAGCCCCAGCATTTT. This translates into CASSLAQGKGQPQHF.